These T cell receptor beta chains were read from a single sample in a study of T cells after yellow fever vaccination. In TCRdb, the 5' RACE reads were re-called with MiXCR into one record per CDR3 protein. The sample consists of some 340,000 distinct CDR3 sequences, 4.1% of them appearing once. This sample comprised PBMCs, obtained 5 days after the yellow fever booster vaccination. Receptor source: a young man who received the YFV17D yellow fever vaccine. CDR3s include the opening cysteine and the closing phenylalanine or tryptophan. The D gene is left open where the match is weak. Clone sizes are given selectively: once, few, many, or a class where the clone is expanded.

TRBV7-2	few	TRBD2	TRBJ2-4	TGTGCCAGCAGCTTATTTATAGGCGGGAGCCTCAAAAACATTCAGTACTTC	CASSLFIGGSLKNIQYF
TRBV18	-	-	TRBJ2-3	TGTGCCAGCTCACTTCAGGGTCGCACGCAGTATTTT	CASSLQGRTQYF
TRBV7-9	few	-	TRBJ1-1	TGTGCCAGCAGCTCCCCAGAGGGGCTGAACACTGAAGCTTTCTTT	CASSSPEGLNTEAFF
TRBV18	-	TRBD2	TRBJ2-7	TGTGCCAGCTCACCCGGACTAGCGGGGGGGGCCGAGCAGTACTTC	CASSPGLAGGAEQYF
TRBV7-2	-	-	TRBJ2-7	TGTGCCAGCAGCTTATGGGGTAGGCTCCACGAGCAGTACTTC	CASSLWGRLHEQYF
TRBV4-3	-	TRBD1	TRBJ2-7	TGCGCCAGCAGCCAAGAACCGACAGGGGCCCACGAGCAGTACTTC	CASSQEPTGAHEQYF
TRBV7-3	-	-	TRBJ2-2	TGTGCCAGCAGCTTCTATGACTTTCGGGTGGCGAACACCGGGGAGCTGTTTTTT	CASSFYDFRVANTGELFF
TRBV4-3	-	-	TRBJ1-3	TGCGCCAGCAGCCAGGTACAGACAGCCTCTGGAAACACCATATATTTT	CASSQVQTASGNTIYF
TRBV5-1	many	-	TRBJ1-1	TGCGCCAGCAGCGTGCAGGGATCCACTGAAGCTTTCTTT	CASSVQGSTEAFF
TRBV10-3	many	-	TRBJ2-1	TGTGCCATCAGGAAGGGGACCTACAATGAGCAGTTCTTC	CAIRKGTYNEQFF
TRBV24-1	many	-	TRBJ2-5	TGTGCCACCAGTGATCCGGGGAGGGGGTCAGAGACCCAGTACTTC	CATSDPGRGSETQYF
TRBV4-2	many	TRBD1	TRBJ1-1	TGTGCCAGCAGCCAATCCGAAGGGGACAGCTCGAACACTGAAGCTTTCTTT	CASSQSEGDSSNTEAFF
TRBV3-1	-	-	TRBJ2-2	TGTGCCAGCAGCCAAGGACTAGAGGCCGGGGAGCTGTTTTTT	CASSQGLEAGELFF
TRBV9	-	-	TRBJ2-3	TGTGCCAGCAGCGTAGGGGGGCAGGCCAAGGATACGCAGTATTTT	CASSVGGQAKDTQYF
TRBV13	few	-	TRBJ2-7	TGTGCCAGCAGCTCGATTCACCGGGGTGCGGGAGAGCAGTACTTC	CASSSIHRGAGEQYF
TRBV2	many	-	TRBJ2-5	TGTGCCAGCAGTGAAGAGTGGTACCCGGTCGTATACTTC	CASSEEWYPVVYF
TRBV24-1	-	TRBD1	TRBJ2-5	TGTGCCACCAGTGCGTCAGGGGGCGAGGAGACCCAGTACTTC	CATSASGGEETQYF
TRBV5-4	-	-	TRBJ1-6	TGTGCCAGCAGCTTGGACAGTCTTTCTTCACCCCTCCACTTT	CASSLDSLSSPLHF
TRBV5-5	-	-	TRBJ2-1	TGTGCCAGCAGAGGGCCCGGGACACCCCCTTTTCATGAGCAGTTCTTC	CASRGPGTPPFHEQFF
TRBV9	few	-	TRBJ2-2	TGTGCCAGCACTCGGGGTACCGGGGAGCTGTTTTTT	CASTRGTGELFF
TRBV4-2	-	TRBD1	TRBJ1-5	TGTGCCAGCAGCCAAGTGGTGAGGGGGCGACGCAATCAGCCCCAGCATTTT	CASSQVVRGRRNQPQHF
TRBV28	few	-	TRBJ2-4	TGTGCCAGCAGTTCGCGCAGAGAAAACATTCAGTACTTC	CASSSRRENIQYF
TRBV27	many	-	TRBJ2-7	TGTGCCAGCAGTTCCCTTGGGGGGCGCGAGTACTTC	CASSSLGGREYF
TRBV7-2	-	TRBD2	TRBJ2-3	TGTGCCAGCAGCTCAAGAGGACTAGCGGGGGGGCCGGGGGCCTATACGCAGTATTTT	CASSSRGLAGGPGAYTQYF
TRBV6-5	-	TRBD2	TRBJ2-7	TGTGCCAGCAGTTACTCTGGGGCTGGGCGGGGGATATCCTACGAGCAGTACTTC	CASSYSGAGRGISYEQYF
TRBV5-6	many	TRBD2	TRBJ2-1	TGTGCCAGCAGCTCTAACTTAGCGGGGGACCTCCACAATGAGCAGTTCTTC	CASSSNLAGDLHNEQFF
TRBV29-1	-	-	TRBJ1-1	TGCAGCGGGGTCCATGGGGTCCTGAGGACTGAAGCTTTCTTT	CSGVHGVLRTEAFF
TRBV20-1	many	-	TRBJ1-2	TGCAGTGCTAGAATCGCCTCCTCCACCAACTATGGCTACACCTTC	CSARIASSTNYGYTF
TRBV6-6	few	-	TRBJ2-2	TGTGCCAGCAGTTTCGGGGACGGGGTCGCCGGGGAGCTGTTTTTT	CASSFGDGVAGELFF
TRBV20-1	few	-	TRBJ2-1	TGCAGTGCTAGTTTCGGGATCAATGAGCAGTTCTTC	CSASFGINEQFF